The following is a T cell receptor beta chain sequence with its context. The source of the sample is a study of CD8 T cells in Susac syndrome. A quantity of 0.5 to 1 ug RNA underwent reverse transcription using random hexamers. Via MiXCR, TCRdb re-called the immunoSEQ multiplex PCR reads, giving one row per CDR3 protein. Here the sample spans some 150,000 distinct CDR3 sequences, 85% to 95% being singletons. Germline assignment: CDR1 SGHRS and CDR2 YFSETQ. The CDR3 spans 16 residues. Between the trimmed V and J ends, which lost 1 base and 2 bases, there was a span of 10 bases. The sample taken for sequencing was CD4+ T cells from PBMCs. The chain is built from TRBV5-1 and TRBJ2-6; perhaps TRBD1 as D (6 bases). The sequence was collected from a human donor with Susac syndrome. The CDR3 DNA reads TGCGCCAGCAGCTTGATGGGGGCCCCTGGGGCCAACGTCCTGACTTTC. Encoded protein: CASSLMGAPGANVLTF.